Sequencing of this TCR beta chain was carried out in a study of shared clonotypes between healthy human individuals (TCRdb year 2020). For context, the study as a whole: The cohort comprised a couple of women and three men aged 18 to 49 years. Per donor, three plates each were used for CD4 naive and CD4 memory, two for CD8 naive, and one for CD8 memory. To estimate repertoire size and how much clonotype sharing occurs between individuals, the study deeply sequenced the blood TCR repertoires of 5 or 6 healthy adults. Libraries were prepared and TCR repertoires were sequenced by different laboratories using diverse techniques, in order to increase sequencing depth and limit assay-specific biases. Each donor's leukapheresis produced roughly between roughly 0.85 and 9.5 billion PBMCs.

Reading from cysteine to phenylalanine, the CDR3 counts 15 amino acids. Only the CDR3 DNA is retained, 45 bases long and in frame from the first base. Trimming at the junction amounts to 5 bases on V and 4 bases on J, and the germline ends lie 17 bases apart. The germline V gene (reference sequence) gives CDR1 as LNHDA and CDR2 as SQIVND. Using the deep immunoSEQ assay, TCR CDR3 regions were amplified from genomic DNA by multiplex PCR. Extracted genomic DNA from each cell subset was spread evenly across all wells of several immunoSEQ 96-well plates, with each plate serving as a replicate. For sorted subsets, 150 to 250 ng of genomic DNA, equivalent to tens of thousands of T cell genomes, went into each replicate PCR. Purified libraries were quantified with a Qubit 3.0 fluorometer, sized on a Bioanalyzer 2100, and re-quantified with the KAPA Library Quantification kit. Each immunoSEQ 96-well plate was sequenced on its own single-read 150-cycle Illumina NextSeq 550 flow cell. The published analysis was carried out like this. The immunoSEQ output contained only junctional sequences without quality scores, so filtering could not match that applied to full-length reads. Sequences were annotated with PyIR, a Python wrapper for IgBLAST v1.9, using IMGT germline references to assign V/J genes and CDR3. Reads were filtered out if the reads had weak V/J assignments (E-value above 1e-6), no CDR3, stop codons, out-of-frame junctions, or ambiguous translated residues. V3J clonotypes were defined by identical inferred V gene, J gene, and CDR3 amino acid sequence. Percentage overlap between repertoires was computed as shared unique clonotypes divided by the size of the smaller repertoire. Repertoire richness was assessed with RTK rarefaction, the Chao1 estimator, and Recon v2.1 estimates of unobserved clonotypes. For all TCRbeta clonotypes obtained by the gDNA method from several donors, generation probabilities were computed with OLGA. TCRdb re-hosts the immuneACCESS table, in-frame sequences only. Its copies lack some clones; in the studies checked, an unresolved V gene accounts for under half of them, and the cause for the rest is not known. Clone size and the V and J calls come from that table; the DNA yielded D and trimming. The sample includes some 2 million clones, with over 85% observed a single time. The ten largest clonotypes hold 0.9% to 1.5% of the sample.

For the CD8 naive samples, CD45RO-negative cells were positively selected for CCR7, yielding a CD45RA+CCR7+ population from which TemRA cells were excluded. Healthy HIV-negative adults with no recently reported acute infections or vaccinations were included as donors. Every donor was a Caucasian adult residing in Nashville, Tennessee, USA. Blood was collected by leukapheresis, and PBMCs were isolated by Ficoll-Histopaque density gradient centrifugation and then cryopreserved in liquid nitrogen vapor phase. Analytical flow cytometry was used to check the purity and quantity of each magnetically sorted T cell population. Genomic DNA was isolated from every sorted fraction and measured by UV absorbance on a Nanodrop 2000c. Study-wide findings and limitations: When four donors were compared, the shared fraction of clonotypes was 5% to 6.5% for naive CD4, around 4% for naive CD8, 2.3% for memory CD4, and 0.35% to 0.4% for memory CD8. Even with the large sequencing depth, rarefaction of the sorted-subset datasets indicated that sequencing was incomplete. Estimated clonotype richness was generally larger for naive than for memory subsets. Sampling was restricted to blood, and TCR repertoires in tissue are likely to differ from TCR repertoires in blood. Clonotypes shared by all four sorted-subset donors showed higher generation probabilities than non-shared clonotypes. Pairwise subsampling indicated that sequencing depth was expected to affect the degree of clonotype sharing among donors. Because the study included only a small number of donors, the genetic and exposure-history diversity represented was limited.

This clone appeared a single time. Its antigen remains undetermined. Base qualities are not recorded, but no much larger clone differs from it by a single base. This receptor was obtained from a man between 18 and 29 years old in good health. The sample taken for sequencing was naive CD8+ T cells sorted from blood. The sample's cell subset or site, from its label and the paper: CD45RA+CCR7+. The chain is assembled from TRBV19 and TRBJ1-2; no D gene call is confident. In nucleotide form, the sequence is TGTGCCAGTAGTTCATACGGGCAGGACCCCTATGGCTACACCTTC. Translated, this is CASSSYGQDPYGYTF.